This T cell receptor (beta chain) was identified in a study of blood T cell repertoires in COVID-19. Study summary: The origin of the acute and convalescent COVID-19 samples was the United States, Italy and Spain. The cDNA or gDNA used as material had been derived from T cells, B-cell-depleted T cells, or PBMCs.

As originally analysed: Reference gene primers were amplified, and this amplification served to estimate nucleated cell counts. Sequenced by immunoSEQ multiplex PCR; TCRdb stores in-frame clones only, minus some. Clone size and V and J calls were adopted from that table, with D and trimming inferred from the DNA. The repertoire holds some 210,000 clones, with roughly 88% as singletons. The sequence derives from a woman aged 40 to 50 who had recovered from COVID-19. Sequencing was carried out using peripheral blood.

CDR3 in DNA: TGTGCCAGCTCACCACGGACTAATACAGGCGAGCAGTACTTC. Translation: CASSPRTNTGEQYF. The chain combines TRBV18 with TRBJ2-7; tentative D call: TRBD2 (6 bases). The CDR3 consists of 14 residues. With 1 base removed from V and 6 bases from J, the gap between germline ends came to 13 bases. CDR1 and CDR2 from the germline V gene are KGHSH and LQKENI.